The sequence of this TCR beta chain was determined in a study of chemoradiotherapy in HPV16-positive cancers. As for the study in general: Two HPV16-positive patients' cells yielded candidate HPV-specific clones and common motifs.

CDR3 size: 16 residues. V was pared by 4 bases and J by 7 bases, with 12 bases of the junction left unmatched. Looked up from germline, CDR1 is LNHDA and CDR2 is SQIVND (reference sequence). Assay: immunoSEQ multiplex PCR; the TCRdb copy retains only in-frame clones and omits some. The sample includes some 32,000 clones, 70% to 90% seen only once; the top ten take about 3.1%. The chain recombines TRBV19 with TRBJ2-1; the match to TRBD2 covers 8 bases. The TCR was taken from a human donor with HPV-associated anogenital cancer. The sample consisted of blood, taken from a patient who underwent chemoradiotherapy. Here the CDR3 reads CASSNIAGGTGNEQFF. For the CDR3, the DNA is TGTGCCAGTAGTAATATTGCGGGAGGTACTGGGAATGAGCAGTTCTTC. Filled out from reference TRBV19 and TRBJ2-1, the complete variable domain reads DGGITQSPKYLFRKEGQNVTLSCEQNLNHDAMYWYRQDPGQGLRLIYYSQIVNDFQKGDIAEGYSVSREKKESFPLTVTSAQKNPTAFYLCASSNIAGGTGNEQFFGPGTRLTVL.